Presented here are 15 T cell receptor beta chains from one specimen sequenced in a study of OX40 agonist ivuxolimab in advanced cancers. Sequencing was performed with immunoSEQ multiplex PCR; in TCRdb, only in-frame clones are kept and a portion is missing. There are approximately 52,000 clones in the sample; approximately 84% occur only once, and around 1.1% lies in the top ten. The starting material was CD4+ or CD8+ T cells sorted from blood, obtained in a trial of the OX40 agonist ivuxolimab. These receptors were taken from an adult with an advanced solid tumor such as melanoma, head and neck, liver or kidney cancer.

V usage is TRBV27 and J usage is TRBJ1-5; D call uncertain. The germline V gene encodes CDR1 MNHEY and CDR2 SMNVEV (reference sequence). Trimming pared 5 bases from V and 0 bases from J, leaving 11 bases between. There are 15 residues in the CDR3. CDR3 protein: CASSVLGYSNQPQHF. For the CDR3, the DNA is TGTGCCAGCAGTGTTCTAGGGTATAGCAATCAGCCCCAGCATTTT.

The CDR3 loop is CARGLASTDTQYF. The CDR3 nucleotides read TGTGCCAGGGGACTAGCGAGCACAGATACGCAGTATTTT. J is TRBJ2-3 and V is TRBV2, with 10 bases identical to TRBD2. V gave up 9 bases and J gave up 0 bases; unmatched junction bases: 0. In germline, CDR1 is SNHLY, CDR2 FYNNEI. This CDR3 contains 13 residues.

This clone occurred once. The rearrangement links TRBV4-3 to TRBJ2-7; the match to TRBD2 covers 10 bases. J was trimmed by 4 bases and V by 0 bases; bases with no gene match: 6. Germline CDR1 LGHNA, CDR2 YSLEER. This CDR3 spans 16 amino acids. The CDR3 protein is CASSQDPAGGWYEQYF. The CDR3, as DNA: TGCGCCAGCAGCCAAGACCCAGCGGGAGGGTGGTACGAGCAGTACTTC.

V is TRBV2 and J is TRBJ2-1; no clear D gene. Germline CDR1 SNHLY, CDR2 FYNNEI. The CDR3 totals 13 residues. V lost 10 bases to trimming and J lost 0 bases, with 10 bases between them. CDR3 nucleotide sequence: TGTGCCAACCAAGCGAGCTCCTACAATGAGCAGTTCTTC. Protein product: CANQASSYNEQFF.

This clone was recorded once. This chain joins TRBV6-1 and TRBJ1-4; tentative D call: TRBD1 (6 bases). In germline, CDR1 is MNHNS, CDR2 SASEGT. The CDR3 runs 13 residues. The ends were cut back, 6 bases at V and 8 bases at J, with 13 bases in the middle. CDR3 nucleotides: TGTGCCAGCAGGGACAGTCATCGGGAAAAACTGTTTTTT. Protein: CASRDSHREKLFF.

The chain combines TRBV5-1 with TRBJ2-1; tentatively, D is TRBD1 or TRBD2 (5 bases each). Trimming took 0 bases from V and 8 from J, leaving 15 bases between them. The CDR3 totals 15 residues. Germline CDR1 and CDR2: SGHRS and YFSETQ. The CDR3, as DNA: TGCGCCAGCAGCTTGGGAGGGGACGGGTTGGATGAGCAGTTCTTC. Residues: CASSLGGDGLDEQFF.

The chain couples TRBV7-9 to TRBJ2-2; 14 nucleotides line up with TRBD2. Looked up from germline, CDR1 is SEHNR and CDR2 is FQNEAQ (reference sequence). The CDR3 sequence is 19 residues long. V trimming: 4 bases; J trimming: 3 bases; junction bases outside the gene matches: 10. The CDR3 protein is CASSSPGLAGVWHTGELFF. Here the CDR3 DNA reads TGTGCCAGCAGCTCTCCGGGACTAGCGGGGGTCTGGCACACCGGGGAGCTGTTTTTT.

The chain links TRBV6-1 to TRBJ2-3; 8 bases agree with TRBD1. Germline V gene sequence: CDR1 MNHNS, CDR2 SASEGT. Losses at the gene ends were 8 bases for V and 0 bases for J; bases not matched to a gene: 7. The CDR3 loop spans 15 amino acids. CDR3 coding DNA: TGTGCCAGCGGTGTGGACAGGGTTAGCACAGATACGCAGTATTTT. This sequence encodes CASGVDRVSTDTQYF.

Comment on this clone: One end of the junction varies from germline; a read error may be responsible. The CDR3 sequence is CASSTWERRTGELFF. CDR3 bases: TGTGCTAGCAGTACTTGGGAGAGACGAACCGGGGAGCTGTTTTTT. This sequence joins TRBV7-7 and TRBJ2-2; TRBD2 is a possible D gene (5 bases). Germline CDR1 reads SSHAT; CDR2 reads FNYEAQ (reference sequence). This CDR3 comprises 15 residues.

This chain links TRBV25-1 with TRBJ2-5; 10 nucleotides match TRBD2. The CDR3 covers 16 residues. Germline CDR1 reads MGHDK; CDR2 reads SYGVNS. The trim removed 6 bases at V and 5 bases at J, leaving 12 bases unmatched. As DNA, the CDR3 is TGTGCCAGCAGCCCCGAGCTAGCGGGAGCGGAGGAGACCCAGTACTTC. Translated, it gives CASSPELAGAEETQYF.

This chain connects TRBV4-2 to TRBJ2-4; 7 positions match TRBD1. Germline CDR1 reads LGHNA; CDR2 reads YNFKEQ. The CDR3 has 16 amino acids. V trimming: 0 bases; J trimming: 0 bases; junction bases outside the gene matches: 2. CDR3 sequence reads: CASSQDRQGAKNIQYF. CDR3 in DNA: TGTGCCAGCAGCCAAGATAGACAGGGAGCCAAAAACATTCAGTACTTC.

The chain uses TRBV11-2 and TRBJ2-3; 9 bases agree with TRBD1. V lost 1 base and J lost 6; bases outside the gene matches: 11. Germline loops: CDR1 SGHAT, CDR2 FQNNGV. The CDR3 covers 17 residues. CDR3 DNA sequence: TGTGCCAGCAGCTTAGGGCTACAGGGGGCCGTTATGGATACGCAGTATTTT. Translation gives CASSLGLQGAVMDTQYF. The full variable domain, rest sourced from reference TRBV11-2 and TRBJ2-3, is EAGVAQSPRYKIIEKRQSVAFWCNPISGHATLYWYQQILGQGPKLLIQFQNNGVVDDSQLPKDRFSAERLKGVDSTLKIQPAKLEDSAVYLCASSLGLQGAVMDTQYFGPGTRLTVL.

This clone was observed a single time. The rearrangement joins TRBV4-3 to TRBJ2-3; 10 positions agree with TRBD2. Germline values: CDR1 LGHNA, CDR2 YSLEER. Losses at the gene ends were 1 base for V and 4 bases for J; bases not matched to a gene: 8. This CDR3 is built from 17 residues. Here the CDR3 reads CASSQGASGRQADTQYF. The CDR3 DNA sequence: TGCGCCAGCAGCCAAGGGGCTAGCGGGAGACAGGCAGATACGCAGTATTTT.

V usage is TRBV6-1 and J usage is TRBJ2-7, with 9 bases identical to TRBD1. The J segment lost 0 bases and the V segment lost 0 bases, leaving 12 bases of the junction unmatched. Germline V CDR1 and CDR2: MNHNS, SASEGT. CDR3 size: 19 residues. The CDR3 DNA follows: TGTGCCAGCAGTGAAGCCCCTCCCTATGGGACAGGGAGCTCCTACGAGCAGTACTTC. Residues: CASSEAPPYGTGSSYEQYF.

CDR3 coding DNA: TGTGCCAGCAGCCAAATCCGAGATCAGCCCCAGCATTTT. Translated: CASSQIRDQPQHF. This rearrangement joins TRBV6-5 to TRBJ1-5; no clear D gene. The CDR3 is made up of 13 amino acids. Germline lookup yields CDR1 MNHEY and CDR2 SVGAGI. V dropped 6 bases and J dropped 5 bases, with 11 bases sitting between them.